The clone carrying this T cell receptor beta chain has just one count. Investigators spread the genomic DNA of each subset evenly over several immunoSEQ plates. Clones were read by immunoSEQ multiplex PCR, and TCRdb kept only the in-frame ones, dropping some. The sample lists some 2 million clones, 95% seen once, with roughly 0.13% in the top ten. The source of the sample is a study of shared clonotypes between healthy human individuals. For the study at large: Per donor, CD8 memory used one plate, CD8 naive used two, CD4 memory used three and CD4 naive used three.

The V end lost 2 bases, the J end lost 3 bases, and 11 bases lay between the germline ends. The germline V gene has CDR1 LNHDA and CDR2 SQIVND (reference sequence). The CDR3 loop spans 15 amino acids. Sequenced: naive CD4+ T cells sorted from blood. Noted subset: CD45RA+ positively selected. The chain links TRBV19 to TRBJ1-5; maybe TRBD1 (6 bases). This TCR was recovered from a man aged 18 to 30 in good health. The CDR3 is CASSINGQPNQPQHF. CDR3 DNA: TGTGCCAGTAGTATAAATGGACAGCCCAATCAGCCCCAGCATTTT.